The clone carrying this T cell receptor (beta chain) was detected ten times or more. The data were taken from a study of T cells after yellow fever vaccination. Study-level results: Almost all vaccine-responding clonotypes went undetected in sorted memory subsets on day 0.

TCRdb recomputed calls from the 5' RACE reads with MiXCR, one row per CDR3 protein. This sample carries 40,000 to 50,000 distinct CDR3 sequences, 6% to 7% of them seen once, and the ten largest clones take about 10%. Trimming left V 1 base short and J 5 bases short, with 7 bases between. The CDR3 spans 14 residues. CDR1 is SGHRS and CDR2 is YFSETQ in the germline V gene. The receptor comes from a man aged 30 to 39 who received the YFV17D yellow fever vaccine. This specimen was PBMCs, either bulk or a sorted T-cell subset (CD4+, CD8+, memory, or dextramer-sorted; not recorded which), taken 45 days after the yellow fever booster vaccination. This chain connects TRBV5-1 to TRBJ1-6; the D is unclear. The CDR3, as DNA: TGCGCCAGCAGCTTGAGGGATAATAATTCACCCCTCCACTTT. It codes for CASSLRDNNSPLHF.